What follows are 20 T cell receptor beta chains derived from one specimen sequenced in a study of blood T cells in healthy people across ages. A second about 7 to 12 cycle PCR used barcoded and J-beta primers. Each CDR3 protein gets one entry after TCRdb re-called the 5' RACE reads with MiXCR. The sample holds hundreds of thousands of distinct CDR3 sequences, 20% to 25% seen once. The material sequenced was blood. The receptors shown here come from a man in his sixties or seventies in good health.

V is TRBV29-1 and J is TRBJ2-6, with D possibly called TRBD1 or TRBD2 (5 bases each). Germline V gene sequence: CDR1 SQVTM, CDR2 ANQGSEA. The CDR3 sequence is 15 residues long. Trimming cost V 4 bases and J 0 bases, with 10 bases left between them. CDR3 nucleotide sequence: TGCAGCGTTGTCTCAGGGACCTCTGGGGCCAACGTCCTGACTTTC. Its protein is CSVVSGTSGANVLTF.

This clonotype has more than one count but fewer than ten. The chain joins TRBV30 to TRBJ2-4; 9 nucleotides align to TRBD1. Germline CDR1 reads GTSNPN; CDR2 reads SVGIG (reference sequence). The CDR3 runs to 15 residues. The junction had 4 bases not matched to a gene; V was cut back by 2 bases and J by 2 bases. This chain's CDR3 is CAWSTGGLTKNIQYF. The CDR3 bases are TGTGCCTGGAGTACAGGGGGCTTGACCAAAAACATTCAGTACTTC.

The table lists this clonotype with a few counts. V usage is TRBV29-1 and J usage is TRBJ2-3, with D perhaps matching TRBD1 (5 bases). Germline CDR1 and CDR2: SQVTM and ANQGSEA. The CDR3 extends over 13 amino acids. Trimming removed 7 bases at V and 7 bases at J, with 18 bases between. The CDR3 DNA reads as TGCAGCGGGCTGGTTGGGGCGGAATATACGCAGTATTTT. Protein: CSGLVGAEYTQYF.

This clonotype was observed once. The chain is built from TRBV20-1 and TRBJ2-3, with D hard to call. The V gene's germline CDR1 is DFQATT and CDR2 SNEGSKA (reference sequence). The CDR3 covers 15 residues. The ends were cut back, 1 base at V and 2 bases at J, with 13 bases in the middle. Written as DNA, the CDR3 is TGCAGTGCTAGAGGCCGCATGGGTTCCACAGATACGCAGTATTTT. This codes for CSARGRMGSTDTQYF.

This clonotype was observed a few times. The V gene is TRBV6-6, the J gene TRBJ2-7; no firm D call. V was cut by 0 bases and J by 2 bases, with 11 bases left in between. The CDR3 spans 15 residues. Germline V lookup: CDR1 MNHNY, CDR2 SVGAGI (reference sequence). CDR3 in DNA: TGTGCCAGCAGTTACTCGAATAGGCCAACCTACGAGCAGTACTTC. Amino acid sequence: CASSYSNRPTYEQYF.

This clonotype was seen a handful of times. V gene TRBV5-4 combines with J gene TRBJ2-5, with 7 nucleotides matching TRBD1. The J segment lost 2 bases and the V segment lost 0 bases, leaving 7 bases of the junction unmatched. The CDR3 is 16 amino acids. Germline values: CDR1 SGHNT, CDR2 YYREEE (reference sequence). DNA of the CDR3: TGTGCCAGCAGCTTGGGAGTAGGGGGCTCACAAGAGACCCAGTACTTC. This codes for CASSLGVGGSQETQYF.

The chain is built from TRBV20-1 and TRBJ2-5, with D possibly called TRBD1 or TRBD2 (5 bases each). V was cut by 3 bases and J by 4 bases, with 9 bases left in between. The CDR3 has 12 amino acids. The germline CDR1 and CDR2 sequences are DFQATT and SNEGSKA (reference sequence). The CDR3 DNA is TGCAGTGCTAGCAGGGACGGAGAGACCCAGTACTTC. Its protein is CSASRDGETQYF.

This clonotype was detected only a few times. The V and J genes are TRBV2 and TRBJ1-2; 8 nucleotides line up with TRBD1. The CDR3 runs 14 residues. Germline V gene sequence: CDR1 SNHLY, CDR2 FYNNEI. The junction had 11 bases not matched to a gene; V was cut back by 6 bases and J by 8 bases. The DNA of the CDR3 is TGTGCCAGCAGCGCCGGGCAGGACAGGGACGGCTACACCTTC. Its protein product is CASSAGQDRDGYTF.

Here the CDR3 reads CASSLGGPGLYNEQFF. DNA of the CDR3: TGTGCCAGCAGTTTGGGGGGACCGGGACTGTACAATGAGCAGTTCTTC. This chain connects TRBV28 to TRBJ2-1; possibly TRBD2 for D (6 bases). V was shortened by 3 bases and J by 4 bases, with 16 bases between the two germline ends. This CDR3 region has 16 residues. Germline values: CDR1 MDHEN, CDR2 SYDVKM.

The chain uses TRBV11-2 and TRBJ2-5; TRBD1 might be the D (6 bases). The germline V gene encodes CDR1 SGHAT and CDR2 FQNNGV. This CDR3 is built from 15 residues. V was trimmed by 3 bases and J by 4 bases, leaving 15 bases between them. DNA of the CDR3: TGTGCCAGCAGCTTGGATGGCAGGGGATCAGAGACCCAGTACTTC. It is translated as CASSLDGRGSETQYF.

This clonotype appeared a few times. The V call is TRBV20-1, the J call TRBJ1-2, with unresolved D. CDR1 DFQATT and CDR2 SNEGSKA come from the germline V gene (reference sequence). V lost 0 bases to trimming and J lost 6 bases, with 14 bases between them. CDR3 length equals 14 residues. The CDR3 sequence: CSARDQRTRDGYTF. The CDR3, as DNA: TGCAGTGCTAGAGATCAGAGGACTCGTGATGGCTACACCTTC.

Note on this clonotype: The junction differs from germline at one of its ends, possibly a read error. The chain joins TRBV5-1 to TRBJ1-1; the D gene is possibly TRBD1 (6 bases). The germline V gene has CDR1 SGHRS and CDR2 YFSETQ. The length of the CDR3 is 15 residues. The DNA of the CDR3 is TGCGCCAGCAGCTTGGCACAGGGACTGAACACTGGAGCTTTCTTT. Translation gives CASSLAQGLNTGAFF.

The table lists this clonotype with a few counts. This sequence joins TRBV10-3 and TRBJ1-5, with D possibly TRBD1 on 6 matching bases. V lost 4 bases and J 0 bases, leaving 7 bases between the germline ends. Germline CDR1 and CDR2: ENHRY and SYGVKD. The CDR3 has 14 residues. The CDR3: CAISGGASNQPQHF. The DNA of the CDR3 is TGTGCCATCAGTGGGGGGGCTAGCAATCAGCCCCAGCATTTT.

The gene calls are TRBV5-1 and TRBJ2-4; TRBD1 might be the D (5 bases). V shed 0 bases and J shed 0 bases, with 10 bases lying between them. The germline V gene encodes CDR1 SGHRS and CDR2 YFSETQ. The CDR3 sequence is 16 residues long. The CDR3 region is CASSLDQGLAKNIQYF. The CDR3 coding sequence is TGCGCCAGCAGCTTGGACCAGGGTCTAGCCAAAAACATTCAGTACTTC.

This clonotype came up many times. The gene calls are TRBV5-5 and TRBJ1-6, with 9 bases identical to TRBD1. This CDR3 contains 15 residues. With 5 bases clipped from V and 5 bases from J, the junction kept 5 bases outside the gene matches. From germline, CDR1 is SGHKS and CDR2 YYEKEE (reference sequence). The CDR3: CASRHRDRDNSPLHF. DNA of the CDR3: TGTGCCAGCAGGCATCGGGACAGGGATAATTCACCCCTCCACTTT.

There are many counts of this clonotype. The chain recombines TRBV28 with TRBJ1-4; a weak D match, TRBD1 (5 bases). V dropped 2 bases and J dropped 8 bases, with 12 bases sitting between them. The CDR3 is 14 residues long. Germline V gene sequence: CDR1 MDHEN, CDR2 SYDVKM. CDR3 DNA: TGTGCCAGCAGTTTAGGGGGAGCATACGAAAAACTGTTTTTT. It yields the protein CASSLGGAYEKLFF.

This clonotype came up a few times. This chain connects TRBV7-9 to TRBJ1-1; 7 nucleotides align to TRBD1. Germline V lookup: CDR1 SEHNR, CDR2 FQNEAQ (reference sequence). This CDR3 region has 14 residues. J was trimmed by 3 bases and V by 7 bases; bases with no gene match: 8. The CDR3 sequence: CASNRWQGDTEAFF. The CDR3 nucleotides read TGTGCCAGCAACCGTTGGCAGGGGGACACTGAAGCTTTCTTT.

This clonotype was found many times. J is TRBJ2-7 and V is TRBV7-9; D may match TRBD1 or TRBD2 (5 bases each). This CDR3 has 14 amino acids. Per germline, CDR1 SEHNR and CDR2 FQNEAQ (reference sequence). The V and J ends lost 9 bases and 1 base respectively, with 16 bases between them. This chain's CDR3 is CASDRDVASYEQYF. The DNA of the CDR3 is TGTGCCAGTGACCGGGACGTTGCGTCCTACGAGCAGTACTTC. Looking up the rest from reference TRBV7-9 and TRBJ2-7 gives the full variable domain: DTGVSQNPRHKITKRGQNVTFRCDPISEHNRLYWYRQTLGQGPEFLTYFQNEAQLEKSRLLSDRFSAERPKGSFSTLEIQRTEQGDSAMYLCASDRDVASYEQYFGPGTRLTVT.

The J gene is TRBJ2-3, the V gene TRBV7-9, with 7 bases aligning to TRBD1. The CDR3 spans 14 residues. V was pared by 0 bases and J by 8 bases, with 5 bases of the junction left unmatched. Germline V gene sequence: CDR1 SEHNR, CDR2 FQNEAQ (reference sequence). The CDR3 DNA reads TGTGCCAGCAGCTTAGCGACAGGGTTGGGTACGCAGTATTTT. It yields the protein CASSLATGLGTQYF.

The sample holds a few counts of this clonotype. This chain joins TRBV12-5 and TRBJ2-2, with TRBD1 matching 8 bases. Trimming at V came to 0 bases and at J to 4 bases, leaving 4 bases not matched to a gene. Germline-derived CDR1 and CDR2 are LGHNT and FRNRAP. The CDR3 spans 16 residues. In DNA form, the CDR3 reads TGTGCTAGTGGTTTGGTTCTAGACAGGGGCACCGGGGAGCTGTTTTTT. Translating it yields CASGLVLDRGTGELFF.